This T cell receptor beta chain appears in the sequencing data of a study of regulatory T cells in long-lasting Graves disease (dated by TCRdb to 2020 to 2022). For the wider study: Newly diagnosed Graves' disease patients had taken antithyroid drugs for less than 3 months. A total of roughly 33 samples were covered by TCR sequencing, comprising approximately 13 persistent and around 20 newly diagnosed Graves' disease patients. This study used TCR sequencing and RNA sequencing of peripheral blood to compare persistent Graves' disease patients against newly diagnosed Graves' disease patients. The study was registered as a clinical trial and conducted in China. The study at large found these results: Sequencing and analysis were limited to the TCR beta chain. Persistent patients shared more public clonotypes among themselves (2,741) than newly diagnosed patients did (approximately 900). Because the primary lesion, thyroid tissue, could not be accessed, the study looked at peripheral blood alone. Lower TCR Shannon entropy and fewer highly expanded clones were observed in persistent Graves' disease patients than in newly diagnosed patients, which suggested clonal expansion. The authors acknowledged the small sample size as a limitation that may reduce accuracy. TRBV28, TRBJ1-2 and TRBJ2-5 were preferentially used in persistent disease, while TRBV20-1 and TRBJ2-1 were favored in newly diagnosed disease.

Explained via the paper, the time point label denotes: newly diagnosed GD, antithyroid drugs for less than 3 months. For both TCR sequencing and RNA sequencing, RNA was extracted from PBMCs in TRIzol. Graves' disease was diagnosed according to American Thyroid Association guidelines. Recruitment of patients was carried out at an endocrinology department in Xi'an, China. Each patient gave about 10 milliliters of peripheral blood, collected in an EDTA anticoagulant tube. PBMCs were isolated by Ficoll Paque Plus density gradient separation without further T cell sorting. An Agilent 2100 Bioanalyzer and agarose gel were used to check RNA quality, and a NanoDrop 2000 was used to measure RNA concentration. The receptor library was made with multiplex PCR. Sequencer: Illumina HiSeq 4000. CDR3 regions were amplified by Arm-PCR with iRepertoire HTBI primers to construct TCR beta libraries. Before sequencing, the PCR products went through gel purification. The original pipeline was this. A total of 62 TRBV and some 15 TRBJ segments were identified across samples and were used for gene usage analysis of CDR3 amino acid clonotypes. COPE and FqMerger were used to merge filtered high-quality paired reads into contigs. BLAST was used to align contigs to IMGT TRBV, TRBD and TRBJ reference genes, and CDR3 was defined according to IMGT. Any clonotype with a frequency above 0.1% was classified as a highly expanded clone. Shannon entropy served as the measure of repertoire diversity, while the Gini coefficient captured V-J evenness. A clonotype found in more than one individual was treated as public. TCRdb passed the public sequencing reads through fastp at Q25 and MiXCR, retaining productive beta sequences. Records with the same CDR3 protein are collapsed into one entry carrying the most frequent genes and DNA. These V and J calls originate from TCRdb's pipeline instead of the authors' own analysis. For this sample the table gives 440,000 or so distinct CDR3 sequences, of which 15% were detected only once. The ten largest clones represent 16% of the sample.

Spanning cysteine to phenylalanine, the CDR3 consists of 16 amino acids. Here the CDR3 DNA is all that survives: 48 bases in frame from base 1. For CDR1 and CDR2, the germline V gene lists WSHSY and SAAADI. At the junction V is shortened by 6 bases and J by 2 bases, with 17 bases in between. A word on this clonotype: Its antigen remains undetermined. One base away lies a much larger clone, so this may be a sequencing read error.

The sample was also linked to a second study, of T cells in Graves' hyperthyroidism and ophthalmopathy. That second publication adds: Stable Graves' hyperthyroidism was defined as the absence of progression to ophthalmopathy over 18 months of follow-up. Hyperthyroidism patients were aged 18 to 65 years and newly diagnosed, with disease duration of less than 2 months. Any patient with an uncontrolled infection, another autoimmune disease, pregnancy or lactation was excluded. Diagnoses were established on the basis of clinical symptoms, serum thyroxine and TRAb, thyroid ultrasound, and orbital computed tomography. The TCR CDR3 was subjected to a first round of RT-PCR using the HTBI primer set and the Qiagen OneStep RT-PCR kit. Most expanded thyroid clonotypes (frequency above 0.001) were also detected in blood, suggesting blood repertoires may reflect thyroid immune responses. A 13 V-J signature model separated ophthalmopathy from stable hyperthyroidism, with over 85% sensitivity and about 81% specificity in cross-validation and 80%/75% in testing. In validation, progression to ophthalmopathy was predicted by the model with roughly 69% sensitivity and 72% to 85% specificity, a median of approximately 6.5 months before onset. TCR V-J signatures able to tell the groups apart were searched for in a discovery cohort of approximately 95 patients, of whom about 40 had Graves' ophthalmopathy and more than 55 had stable Graves' hyperthyroidism. Prospective prediction of ophthalmopathy was tested in an independent validation cohort of 18 to 20 hyperthyroidism patients and roughly 16 patients who later progressed to ophthalmopathy. The 85 to 100 discovery patients were divided at random into training and test sets in a 7:3 ratio. In addition, the study compared T-cell repertoires in thyroid tissue and in blood from roughly six Graves' hyperthyroidism patients. Following sampling, methimazole starting at 30 mg daily was given to hyperthyroidism patients, and high-dose intravenous methylprednisolone was given to ophthalmopathy patients. The libraries were constructed in a second round of multiplex PCR and then size-selected and purified. Paired-end sequencing of the libraries was performed with 100 bp reads on an Illumina HiSeq2000. SOAPnuke was used to process the raw data, with reads discarded if the reads contained adapters or uncalled bases, had a mean Phred below 15, or lacked an exact constant-primer or identifier match. COPE v1.2.5 was used to merge the high-quality paired reads, and each unique nucleotide sequence was defined as a clonotype. MiTCR v1.1 was used to align the clonotypes against IMGT TRBV, TRBD and TRBJ reference segments. The analysis included only V-J combinations with a frequency above 0.0001, which together covered 99% to 99.2% of the repertoires. The TCS score was defined as the ratio of F50 (clonal expansion) to E x V (chaos), calculated using BLOSUM62-based TCRdist between CDR3 peptides within each V-J. Welch's t-statistics and random forest reduced around 510 V-J features to about 12, which were used in a naive Bayes classifier (R e1071). No statistical method was used to fix the sample size in advance, and group allocation was not hidden from the investigators. TCR Vbeta CDR3 sequencing of some 140 peripheral blood samples (roughly 43 ophthalmopathy, roughly 74 hyperthyroidism and roughly 17 progressor patients) is reported in the paper.

Specimen: peripheral blood mononuclear cells (PBMCs), collected at new diagnosis, from a patient treated with antithyroid drugs. In this chain, TRBV10-2 is recombined with TRBJ1-5; D gene: possibly TRBD1, on 5 matching bases. The sequence was collected from a woman in her thirties with Graves disease. Donor details come from another sample of the same person, matched by shared clones. The nucleotides are TGCGCCAGCAGCGAAATGGGGGAGGAGGGCAATCAGCCCCAGCATTTT. Its protein reads: CASSEMGEEGNQPQHF.